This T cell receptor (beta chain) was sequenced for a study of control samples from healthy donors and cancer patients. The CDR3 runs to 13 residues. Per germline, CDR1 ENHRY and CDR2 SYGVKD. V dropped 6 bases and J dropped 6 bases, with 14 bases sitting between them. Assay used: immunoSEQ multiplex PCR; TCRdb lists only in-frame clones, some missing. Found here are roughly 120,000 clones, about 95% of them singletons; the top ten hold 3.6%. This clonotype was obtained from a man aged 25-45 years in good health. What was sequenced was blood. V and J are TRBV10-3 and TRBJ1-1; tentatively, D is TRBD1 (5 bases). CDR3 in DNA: TGTGCCATCAGCTGGCAGGGAACGGCTGAAGCTTTCTTT. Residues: CAISWQGTAEAFF.